A single sample gave rise to the 12 T cell receptor beta chains below, sequenced in a study of liver allograft versus peripheral blood T cells. Study-level information: Graft-liver T cell receptor repertoires were compared against recipient peripheral blood repertoires.

One entry per CDR3 protein, called by TCRdb with MiXCR from the reads. The sample gives around 1,800 distinct CDR3 sequences, 15% to 20% of which show up once; 14% to 15% is in the top ten. These TCRs come from a human patient who had a liver transplant. Some T cells may arise from the graft donor.

This clonotype is labeled medium-sized. V usage is TRBV20-1 and J usage is TRBJ1-1, with D uncertain. Trimming cost V 1 base and J 5 bases, with 11 bases left between them. CDR3 size: 13 residues. Germline V gene data show CDR1 as DFQATT and CDR2 as SNEGSKA (reference sequence). Here the CDR3 reads CSARGWGVTEAFF. DNA of the CDR3: TGCAGTGCTAGAGGATGGGGAGTGACTGAAGCTTTCTTT.

Points on this clonotype: This may come from a read error, since a much larger clone is one base off. The chain uses TRBV6-1 and TRBJ2-7; 8 bases match TRBD2. J lost 8 bases, V lost 6 bases, and 9 bases had no gene match. The germline V gene has CDR1 MNHNS and CDR2 SASEGT. The CDR3 runs 13 residues. CDR3 in amino acids: CASSGGGEPQQYF. DNA for the CDR3: TGTGCCAGCAGCGGGGGGGGGGAACCCCAGCAGTACTTC.

This clonotype is labeled as medium-sized (0.01 to 0.1%). This chain uses TRBV24-1 with TRBJ2-1, with TRBD2 identical over 7 bases. The CDR3 is 13 amino acids. Germline V gene lookup returns CDR1 KGHDR and CDR2 SFDVKD. Trimming cost V 9 bases and J 8 bases; bases outside gene matches: 9. DNA of the CDR3: TGTGCCACCCGGACTAGAAGGGGCGATGAGCAGTTCTTC. Amino acid sequence: CATRTRRGDEQFF.

This clonotype is judged medium-sized (0.01 to 0.1%). This chain connects TRBV20-1 to TRBJ2-1; TRBD1 matches at 7 bases. The CDR3 is 11 amino acids. The germline V gene has CDR1 DFQATT and CDR2 SNEGSKA (reference sequence). The ends lost 4 bases at V and 9 bases at J; junction bases unmatched: 3. For the CDR3, the DNA is TGCAGTGCTAACCCAGGGGGTGAGCAGTTCTTC. Translating it yields CSANPGGEQFF.

By proportion, this clonotype is medium-sized. The chain links TRBV7-9 to TRBJ2-2; 8 nucleotides line up with TRBD1. This CDR3 comprises 14 residues. V lost 2 bases and J lost 6; bases outside the gene matches: 2. Germline V gives CDR1 SEHNR, CDR2 FQNEAQ (reference sequence). The CDR3 nucleotides are TGTGCCAGCAGCTTACCGACAGGGGCCGGGGAGCTGTTTTTT. Its protein is CASSLPTGAGELFF. Variable domain in full (rest from reference TRBV7-9 and TRBJ2-2): DTGVSQNPRHKITKRGQNVTFRCDPISEHNRLYWYRQTLGQGPEFLTYFQNEAQLEKSRLLSDRFSAERPKGSFSTLEIQRTEQGDSAMYLCASSLPTGAGELFFGEGSRLTVL.

This clonotype is categorized as medium-sized (0.01 to 0.1%). This sequence joins TRBV20-1 and TRBJ1-1, with 7 positions matching TRBD1. Germline CDR1 and CDR2: DFQATT and SNEGSKA (reference sequence). This CDR3 contains 13 residues. Germline trimming cut 6 bases from V and 11 bases from J; bases unmatched to any gene: 15. In nucleotides, the CDR3 is TGCAGTGCCTCCGTCCGACAGGGCCGAGGGGCTTTCTTT. Translating gives CSASVRQGRGAFF.

In this sample, this clonotype is medium-sized. V usage is TRBV19 and J usage is TRBJ1-4; D is perhaps TRBD1 (5 bases). The V gene lost 5 bases and the J gene lost 4 bases, with 8 bases spanning the gap. The CDR3 spans 13 residues. From germline, CDR1 is LNHDA and CDR2 SQIVND (reference sequence). The CDR3 DNA reads as TGTGCCAGTAGTGACAGCCATAATGAAAAACTGTTTTTT. This translates into CASSDSHNEKLFF. The full variable domain, completed using reference TRBV19 and TRBJ1-4, is DGGITQSPKYLFRKEGQNVTLSCEQNLNHDAMYWYRQDPGQGLRLIYYSQIVNDFQKGDIAEGYSVSREKKESFPLTVTSAQKNPTAFYLCASSDSHNEKLFFGSGTQLSVL.

By share, this clonotype counts as medium-sized (0.01 to 0.1%). This chain connects TRBV6-2 or TRBV6-3 to TRBJ2-1; 9 nucleotides line up with TRBD1. V lost 6 bases and J lost 15; bases outside the gene matches: 9. This CDR3 has 12 residues. Germline CDR1 MNHEY, CDR2 SVGEGT. CDR3 DNA sequence: TGTGCCAGCAGCAACGCCGGGACAGGGTTGTTCTTC. Translated: CASSNAGTGLFF.

Within the sample, this clonotype is medium-sized. This chain joins TRBV6-2 or TRBV6-3 and TRBJ2-7; 10 nucleotides match TRBD1. This CDR3 region has 15 residues. Germline V gene lookup returns CDR1 MNHEY and CDR2 SVGEGT. The ends lost 4 bases at V and 6 bases at J; junction bases unmatched: 9. The CDR3 DNA reads as TGTGCCAGCAGTTCCCGGGACAGGGGAGTTTTCGAGCAGTACGTC. Its translation: CASSSRDRGVFEQYV.

A remark on this clonotype: A far larger clone differs by one base, so this is likely a read error. V is TRBV6-5 and J is TRBJ1-2; D is perhaps TRBD1 (5 bases). Germline V CDR1 and CDR2: MNHEY, SVGAGI. Trimming took 5 bases from V and 7 from J, leaving 20 bases between them. The CDR3 runs to 15 residues. The CDR3 DNA is TGTGCCAGCAGTGGGGCGTCTCTTGGGAGGGGTGGCTACACCTTC. Translation: CASSGASLGRGGYTF.

The gene calls are TRBV11-2 and TRBJ2-3; perhaps TRBD1 as D (7 bases). CDR1 and CDR2 (germline): SGHAT, FQNNGV. V lost 5 bases and J lost 2, with 17 bases in between. The CDR3 is 16 residues long. CDR3 bases: TGTGCCAGCAGCCTGGCGGGGACAGCCCTCACAGATACGCAGTATTTT. This codes for CASSLAGTALTDTQYF.

The chain is built from TRBV10-1 and TRBJ2-1; D may match TRBD1 or TRBD2 (5 bases each). The CDR3 length is 15 residues. V was pared by 3 bases and J by 3 bases, with 12 bases between. Germline V CDR1 and CDR2: WNHNN, SYGVQD (reference sequence). This CDR3 reads CASSDGTNSYNEQFF. The CDR3 region has the DNA TGCGCCAGCAGTGATGGGACCAATAGCTACAATGAGCAGTTCTTC.